The clone carrying this T cell receptor (beta chain) was seen just once. Time point reported: after dendritic cell vaccination, including at tumor progression/relapse. PBMC were collected before vaccination, two weeks after the third vaccination, and at progression. The data originate from a study of glioma-infiltrating T cells after dendritic cell vaccination. Study at large: Patients had newly diagnosed or recurrent glioblastoma and received dendritic cell vaccines.

Some clones are missing from TCRdb's copy, which holds only in-frame ones; the method was immunoSEQ multiplex PCR. The table lists about 65,000 clones, approximately 89% of them singletons. Trimming left V 1 base short and J 1 base short, with 11 bases between. The CDR3 consists of 15 residues. CDR1 and CDR2 from the germline V gene are MNHNY and SVGAGI (reference sequence). J is TRBJ2-7 and V is TRBV6-6, with D maybe TRBD2 (6 bases). The material sequenced was blood, taken after dendritic cell vaccination. This clonotype originated in a human donor with glioblastoma. In DNA, the CDR3 is TGTGCCAGCAGTTACTGGGGGGACGCGTCCTACGAGCAGTACTTC. Protein: CASSYWGDASYEQYF.